A selection of T cell receptor beta chains follows, all from one sample in a study of shared clonotypes between healthy human individuals. Assay: immunoSEQ multiplex PCR; the TCRdb copy retains only in-frame clones and omits some. The sample yields 850,000 to 1,200,000 clones, 60% to 80% seen once. Sequencing was done on a sample of memory CD4+ T cells sorted from blood. The receptors come from a man younger than 30 in good health. CDR3s include the opening cysteine and the closing phenylalanine or tryptophan. A D gene is named only where the DNA matches it firmly. Size tells how often a clone was seen (once, few, many) or the class of an expanded clone, and some rows leave it out.

j_gene: TRBJ1-2; abundance: -; d_gene: -; len: 13; v_gene: TRBV5-1; CDR3aa: CASRAGDLGGYTF; CDR3nt: TGCGCCAGCCGCGCGGGGGATTTGGGTGGCTACACCTTC
j_gene: TRBJ2-7; abundance: -; d_gene: TRBD2; len: 12; v_gene: TRBV6-6; CDR3aa: CAEGGSSYEQYF; CDR3nt: TGTGCTGAGGGAGGGAGCTCCTACGAGCAGTACTTC
j_gene: TRBJ1-6; abundance: -; d_gene: TRBD1; len: 19; v_gene: TRBV11-2; CDR3aa: CASSLGPTGKSSYNSPLHF; CDR3nt: TGTGCCAGCAGCTTGGGCCCGACAGGGAAGAGCTCCTATAATTCACCCCTCCACTTT
j_gene: TRBJ2-7; abundance: -; d_gene: TRBD1; len: 15; v_gene: TRBV5-4; CDR3aa: CASSLVGDSSYEQYF; CDR3nt: TGCGCCAGCAGCTTGGTCGGGGACAGTTCCTACGAGCAGTACTTC
j_gene: TRBJ1-1; abundance: -; d_gene: -; len: 14; v_gene: TRBV15; CDR3aa: CATSRDPTVTEAFF; CDR3nt: TGTGCCACCAGCAGAGATCCGACAGTCACTGAAGCTTTCTTT
j_gene: TRBJ2-7; abundance: -; d_gene: -; len: 13; v_gene: TRBV19; CDR3aa: CASSIGRGYEQYF; CDR3nt: TGTGCCAGTAGTATCGGACGCGGCTACGAGCAGTACTTC
j_gene: TRBJ2-2; abundance: -; d_gene: TRBD2; len: 21; v_gene: TRBV4-2; CDR3aa: CASSPDPGLAGFWGGTGELFF; CDR3nt: TGTGCCAGCAGCCCGGACCCGGGACTAGCGGGATTTTGGGGGGGTACCGGGGAGCTGTTTTTT
j_gene: TRBJ2-1; abundance: -; d_gene: TRBD1; len: 15; v_gene: TRBV5-4; CDR3aa: CASSSGQGSYNEQFF; CDR3nt: TGTGCCAGCAGCAGTGGACAGGGGAGTTACAATGAGCAGTTCTTC
j_gene: TRBJ2-5; abundance: -; d_gene: TRBD2; len: 14; v_gene: TRBV10-3; CDR3aa: CAISSGRAGETQYF; CDR3nt: TGTGCCATCAGTAGCGGGAGGGCCGGAGAGACCCAGTACTTC
j_gene: TRBJ2-1; abundance: -; d_gene: TRBD2; len: 15; v_gene: TRBV9; CDR3aa: CASGGGLAGFNEQFF; CDR3nt: TGTGCCAGCGGAGGGGGACTAGCGGGATTCAATGAGCAGTTCTTC
j_gene: TRBJ1-6; abundance: -; d_gene: -; len: 16; v_gene: TRBV21-1; CDR3aa: CASSKSVSRRFSPLHF; CDR3nt: TGTGCCAGCAGCAAGTCGGTGTCCCGACGGTTTTCACCCCTCCACTTT
j_gene: TRBJ1-2; abundance: once; d_gene: TRBD1; len: 13; v_gene: TRBV7-2; CDR3aa: CASSYTEGAGYTF; CDR3nt: TGTGCCAGCAGCTACACAGAGGGGGCGGGCTACACCTTC
j_gene: TRBJ1-6; abundance: -; d_gene: -; len: 13; v_gene: TRBV6-6; CDR3aa: CASSPGSNSPLHF; CDR3nt: TGTGCCAGCAGTCCTGGGAGTAATTCACCCCTCCACTTT
j_gene: TRBJ2-5; abundance: -; d_gene: TRBD2; len: 17; v_gene: TRBV4-1; CDR3aa: CASSQASSGDDGETQYF; CDR3nt: TGCGCCAGCAGCCAAGCGTCTAGCGGGGATGATGGAGAGACCCAGTACTTC
j_gene: TRBJ1-5; abundance: -; d_gene: -; len: 13; v_gene: TRBV5-1; CDR3aa: CASSSSPDQPQHF; CDR3nt: TGCGCCAGCAGCTCATCACCTGATCAGCCCCAGCATTTT
j_gene: TRBJ2-7; abundance: -; d_gene: -; len: 15; v_gene: TRBV11-2; CDR3aa: CASSLVTGGAYEQYF; CDR3nt: TGTGCCAGCAGCTTAGTTACAGGGGGGGCCTACGAGCAGTACTTC
j_gene: TRBJ2-1; abundance: -; d_gene: -; len: 12; v_gene: TRBV11-3; CDR3aa: CASSRDSDEQFF; CDR3nt: TGTGCCAGCAGCCGCGATTCGGATGAGCAGTTCTTC
j_gene: TRBJ2-3; abundance: -; d_gene: -; len: 14; v_gene: TRBV6-5; CDR3aa: CASSSGRRTDTQYF; CDR3nt: TGTGCCAGCAGTTCGGGACGCCGCACAGATACGCAGTATTTT
j_gene: TRBJ2-7; abundance: -; d_gene: TRBD1; len: 13; v_gene: TRBV10-3; CDR3aa: CAISWDRSYEQYF; CDR3nt: TGTGCCATCAGCTGGGACAGATCCTACGAGCAGTACTTC
j_gene: TRBJ1-5; abundance: -; d_gene: -; len: 18; v_gene: TRBV11-3; CDR3aa: CASSSYVPPQGKGKPQHF; CDR3nt: TGTGCCAGCAGCTCATATGTCCCCCCTCAGGGGAAGGGAAAGCCCCAGCATTTT
j_gene: TRBJ1-6; abundance: -; d_gene: -; len: 16; v_gene: TRBV10-3; CDR3aa: CAISESGYKLGQSLHF; CDR3nt: TGTGCCATCAGTGAGTCCGGATACAAACTGGGCCAGTCCCTCCACTTT
j_gene: TRBJ2-7; abundance: few; d_gene: -; len: 14; v_gene: TRBV12-5; CDR3aa: CASGFGGAFYEQYF; CDR3nt: TGTGCTAGTGGTTTCGGAGGAGCCTTCTACGAGCAGTACTTC
j_gene: TRBJ2-1; abundance: -; d_gene: TRBD1; len: 18; v_gene: TRBV10-3; CDR3aa: CAISVRQGAISTYNEQFF; CDR3nt: TGTGCCATCAGTGTGCGACAGGGGGCTATCTCTACCTACAATGAGCAGTTCTTC
j_gene: TRBJ2-3; abundance: once; d_gene: TRBD1; len: 17; v_gene: TRBV5-1; CDR3aa: CASSLFGTDTSTDTQYF; CDR3nt: TGCGCCAGCAGCTTGTTCGGGACAGATACTAGCACAGATACGCAGTATTTT
j_gene: TRBJ1-5; abundance: few; d_gene: -; len: 14; v_gene: TRBV19; CDR3aa: CASREQEFNQPQHF; CDR3nt: TGTGCCAGTAGAGAACAGGAATTCAATCAGCCCCAGCATTTT
j_gene: TRBJ1-5; abundance: -; d_gene: -; len: 15; v_gene: TRBV28; CDR3aa: CASSRRDSSNQPQHF; CDR3nt: TGTGCCAGCAGTCGCCGGGACTCTAGCAATCAGCCCCAGCATTTT
j_gene: TRBJ2-7; abundance: -; d_gene: -; len: 12; v_gene: TRBV30; CDR3aa: CAWSAQTYEQYF; CDR3nt: TGTGCCTGGAGTGCCCAAACCTACGAGCAGTACTTC
j_gene: TRBJ2-4; abundance: -; d_gene: TRBD1; len: 13; v_gene: TRBV6-1; CDR3aa: CASTQTGYPIQYF; CDR3nt: TGTGCCAGCACTCAGACAGGGTACCCAATTCAGTACTTC
j_gene: TRBJ2-5; abundance: -; d_gene: -; len: 16; v_gene: TRBV27; CDR3aa: CASSLGVTASQETQYF; CDR3nt: TGTGCCAGCAGTTTAGGCGTGACAGCTAGCCAAGAGACCCAGTACTTC
j_gene: TRBJ1-5; abundance: -; d_gene: -; len: 13; v_gene: TRBV7-2; CDR3aa: CATSGTTNQPQHF; CDR3nt: TGTGCCACCAGTGGGACAACAAATCAGCCCCAGCATTTT
j_gene: TRBJ2-2; abundance: -; d_gene: TRBD2; len: 15; v_gene: TRBV9; CDR3aa: CASSGSGTNTGELFF; CDR3nt: TGTGCCAGCAGCGGGAGCGGGACGAACACCGGGGAGCTGTTTTTT
j_gene: TRBJ2-3; abundance: -; d_gene: -; len: 21; v_gene: TRBV9; CDR3aa: CASSVFGTGKSIGRSTDTQYF; CDR3nt: TGTGCCAGCAGCGTATTCGGAACAGGCAAATCTATAGGGAGGTCCACAGATACGCAGTATTTT
j_gene: TRBJ2-1; abundance: -; d_gene: TRBD1; len: 16; v_gene: TRBV9; CDR3aa: CASSVQGAWTYNEQFF; CDR3nt: TGTGCCAGCAGCGTCCAGGGGGCTTGGACCTACAATGAGCAGTTCTTC
j_gene: TRBJ1-2; abundance: few; d_gene: TRBD1; len: 13; v_gene: TRBV2; CDR3aa: CASRTQGADGYTF; CDR3nt: TGTGCCAGCAGGACACAGGGGGCGGATGGCTACACCTTC
j_gene: TRBJ1-1; abundance: -; d_gene: TRBD1; len: 15; v_gene: TRBV5-3; CDR3aa: CASSLGSGGRTEAFF; CDR3nt: TGTGCCAGCAGCTTGGGGTCAGGGGGAAGGACTGAAGCTTTCTTT
j_gene: TRBJ1-3; abundance: -; d_gene: -; len: 16; v_gene: TRBV13; CDR3aa: CASSFWGQVSGNTIYF; CDR3nt: TGTGCCAGCAGCTTTTGGGGACAAGTCTCTGGAAACACCATATATTTT
j_gene: TRBJ1-4; abundance: -; d_gene: -; len: 15; v_gene: TRBV19; CDR3aa: CASSIMGSGNEKLFF; CDR3nt: TGTGCCAGTAGTATTATGGGGAGTGGAAATGAAAAACTGTTTTTT
j_gene: TRBJ2-4; abundance: few; d_gene: TRBD1; len: 14; v_gene: TRBV28; CDR3aa: CASSQGQRKNIQYF; CDR3nt: TGTGCCAGCAGCCAGGGACAGCGCAAAAACATTCAGTACTTC
j_gene: TRBJ2-7; abundance: -; d_gene: TRBD2; len: 16; v_gene: TRBV4-3; CDR3aa: CASSQDRASGSYEQYF; CDR3nt: TGCGCCAGCAGCCAAGATCGGGCTAGCGGGTCCTACGAGCAGTACTTC
j_gene: TRBJ2-1; abundance: many; d_gene: -; len: 13; v_gene: TRBV25-1; CDR3aa: CASSGTIHDEQFF; CDR3nt: TGTGCCAGCAGTGGGACCATACACGATGAGCAGTTCTTC
j_gene: TRBJ1-2; abundance: -; d_gene: -; len: 14; v_gene: TRBV6-5; CDR3aa: CASSYRGLDYGYTF; CDR3nt: TGTGCCAGCAGTTACCGGGGATTAGACTATGGCTACACCTTC